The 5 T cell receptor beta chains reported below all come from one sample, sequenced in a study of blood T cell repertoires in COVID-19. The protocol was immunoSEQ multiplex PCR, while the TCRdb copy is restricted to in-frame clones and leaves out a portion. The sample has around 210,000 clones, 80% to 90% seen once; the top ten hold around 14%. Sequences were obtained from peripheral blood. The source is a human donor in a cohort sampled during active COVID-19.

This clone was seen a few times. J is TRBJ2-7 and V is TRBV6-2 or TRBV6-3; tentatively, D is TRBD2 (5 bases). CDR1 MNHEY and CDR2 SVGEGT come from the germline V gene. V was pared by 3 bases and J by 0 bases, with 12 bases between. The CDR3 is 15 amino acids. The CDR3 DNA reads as TGTGCCAGCAGTTATGACCCGGGAAGCTCCTACGAGCAGTACTTC. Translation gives CASSYDPGSSYEQYF.

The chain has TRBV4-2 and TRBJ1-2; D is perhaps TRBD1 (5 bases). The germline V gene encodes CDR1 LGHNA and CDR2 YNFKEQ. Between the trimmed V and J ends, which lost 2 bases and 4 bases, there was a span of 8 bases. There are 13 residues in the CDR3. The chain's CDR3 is CASSQMGLYGYTF. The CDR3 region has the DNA TGTGCCAGCAGCCAAATGGGACTCTATGGCTACACCTTC.

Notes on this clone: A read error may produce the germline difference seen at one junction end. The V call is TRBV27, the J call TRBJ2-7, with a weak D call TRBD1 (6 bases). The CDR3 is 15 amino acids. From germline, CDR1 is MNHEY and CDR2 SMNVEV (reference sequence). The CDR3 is CASSVSYRAFGEQYF. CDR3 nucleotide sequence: TGTGCCAGCAGTGTATCCTACAGGGCGTTCGGCGAGCAGTACTTC.

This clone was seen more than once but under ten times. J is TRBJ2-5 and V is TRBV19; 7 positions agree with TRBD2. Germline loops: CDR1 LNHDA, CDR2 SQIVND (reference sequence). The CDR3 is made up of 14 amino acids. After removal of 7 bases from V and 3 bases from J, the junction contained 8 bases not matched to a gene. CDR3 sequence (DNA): TGTGCCAGTAATTTTGGGAGGGGAGAAGAGACCCAGTACTTC. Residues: CASNFGRGEETQYF.

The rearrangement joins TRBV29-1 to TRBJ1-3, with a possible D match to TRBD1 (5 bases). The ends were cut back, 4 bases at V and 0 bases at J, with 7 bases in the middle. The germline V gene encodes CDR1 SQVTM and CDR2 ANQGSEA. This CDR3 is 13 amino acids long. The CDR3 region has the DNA TGCAGCGTTGTGACAGTCTCTGGAAACACCATATATTTT. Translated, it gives CSVVTVSGNTIYF.